The 12 T cell receptor beta chains presented below share a single source sample, sequenced in a study of glioma-infiltrating T cells. Using RNA template, CDR3s of TCR alpha and beta were amplified with iRepertoire arm-PCR. Via MiXCR, TCRdb re-called the multiplex PCR reads, giving one row per CDR3 protein. The sample consists of more than 350,000 distinct CDR3 sequences, roughly 41% of them appearing once. Material for sequencing was glioma tissue, nonneoplastic brain tissue, or PBMCs (not recorded which). The receptors were gathered from a human donor with low-grade glioma or glioblastoma, undergoing nonglioma brain surgery, or in good health (not recorded which).

A single count supports this clonotype. This chain joins TRBV28 and TRBJ2-7, with D perhaps matching TRBD2 (6 bases). The CDR3 consists of 12 residues. Trimming cost V 11 bases and J 6 bases, with 17 bases left between them. CDR1 is MDHEN and CDR2 is SYDVKM in the germline V gene. Here the CDR3 reads CAGAQLAGEQYF. The CDR3 DNA sequence: TGTGCCGGGGCCCAACTAGCTGGCGAGCAGTACTTC.

This clonotype appeared a few times. J is TRBJ1-6 and V is TRBV2; a possible D gene is TRBD1 (5 bases). Germline assignment: CDR1 SNHLY and CDR2 FYNNEI. Trimming took off 7 bases at V and 4 bases at J, with 11 bases between the two ends. The CDR3 is 14 residues long. The DNA for the CDR3 is TGTGCCAGCAACACAGGAGAGTATAATTCACCCCTCCACTTT. Its protein is CASNTGEYNSPLHF.

The gene calls are TRBV24-1 and TRBJ2-1; D unclear. Germline V CDR1 and CDR2: KGHDR, SFDVKD. This CDR3 is 18 amino acids long. V dropped 0 bases and J dropped 0 bases, with 14 bases sitting between them. CDR3 protein: CATSDLGLEPSSYNEQFF. CDR3 coding DNA: TGTGCCACCAGTGATTTGGGGCTGGAACCCAGCTCCTACAATGAGCAGTTCTTC.

This clonotype was detected only a few times. A read error may account for a junction end that differs from germline. The V call is TRBV6-5, the J call TRBJ2-3; possibly TRBD2 for D (5 bases). The CDR3 covers 12 residues. Germline V gene lookup returns CDR1 MNHEY and CDR2 SVGAGI. As DNA, the CDR3 is TGTGCCATCAGTGAGGGAACAGATACGCAGTATTTT. This encodes CAISEGTDTQYF.

In this sample, this clonotype turned up a few times. The V and J genes are TRBV28 and TRBJ2-1; 7 bases agree with TRBD2. Per the germline V gene, CDR1 is MDHEN and CDR2 is SYDVKM. Germline trimming cut 7 bases from V and 2 bases from J; bases unmatched to any gene: 5. The CDR3 consists of 14 residues. The CDR3 loop reads CASNGRGTYNEQFF. DNA of the CDR3: TGTGCCAGCAACGGGCGGGGGACCTACAATGAGCAGTTCTTC.

The V gene is TRBV5-8, the J gene TRBJ2-1; the match to TRBD2 covers 10 bases. The V and J ends lost 2 bases and 8 bases, in that order; junction bases with no gene match: 7. The CDR3 has 15 residues. Germline V gene lookup returns CDR1 SGHTS and CDR2 YDEGEE. CDR3 in amino acids: CASSFSGRKLDEQFF. The CDR3, as DNA: TGTGCCAGCAGCTTTAGCGGGAGGAAGCTAGATGAGCAGTTCTTC. Combining the CDR3 with reference TRBV5-8 and TRBJ2-1 gives the whole variable domain EAGVTQSPTHLIKTRGQQATLRCSPISGHTSVYWYQQALGLGLQFLLWYDEGEERNRGNFPPRFSGRQFPNYSSELNVNALELEDSALYLCASSFSGRKLDEQFFGPGTRLTVL.

A remark on this clonotype: A junction boundary mismatches the germline segment, possibly from a read error. The chain couples TRBV6-2 or TRBV6-3 to TRBJ2-1, with D perhaps assigned TRBD1 or TRBD2 (6 bases each). There are 18 residues in the CDR3. The germline CDR1 and CDR2 sequences are MNHEY and SVGEGT. DNA for the CDR3: TGTGCCAGCAGCCAAGGGGGTAGGAGGGAGAGCTCCTACAATGAGCAGCTCTTC. It is translated as CASSQGGRRESSYNEQLF.

This clonotype was detected only a few times. This rearrangement joins TRBV7-3 to TRBJ1-1; D unclear. The CDR3 length is 13 residues. The V end was cut by 4 bases, the J end by 0 bases, with 6 bases between. CDR1 is SGHTA and CDR2 is FQGTGA in the germline V gene. The CDR3 coding sequence is TGTGCCAGCAGCTCAAACATGAACACTGAAGCTTTCTTT. It is translated as CASSSNMNTEAFF.

This clonotype was detected a few times. The rearrangement uses TRBV4-3 and TRBJ1-1; no firm D call. CDR1 LGHNA and CDR2 YSLEER come from the germline V gene. The CDR3 length is 14 residues. Deletions cut 0 bases from V and 3 bases from J, with 8 bases between. The CDR3 DNA sequence: TGCGCCAGCAGCCAAGACCCCCAGTACACTGAAGCTTTCTTT. Its protein product is CASSQDPQYTEAFF.

The CDR3 region is CASSPPSNQETQYF. CDR3 in DNA: TGTGCCAGCTCCCCTCCGAGCAACCAAGAGACCCAGTACTTC. V gene TRBV18 combines with J gene TRBJ2-5; no clear D. Germline CDR1 and CDR2: KGHSH and LQKENI. There are 14 residues in the CDR3. The V end lost 6 bases, the J end lost 0 bases, and 11 bases lay between the germline ends.

The rearrangement joins TRBV19 to TRBJ1-1; D remains unclear. V was trimmed by 3 bases and J by 7 bases, leaving 12 bases between them. The length of the CDR3 is 13 residues. CDR1 and CDR2 (germline): LNHDA, SQIVND (reference sequence). CDR3 coding DNA: TGTGCCAGTAGTATGTTCGAGGAGGATGAAGCTTTCTTT. This codes for CASSMFEEDEAFF.

This clonotype came up many times. This chain connects TRBV6-1 to TRBJ2-7, with TRBD1 identical over 7 bases. This CDR3 spans 12 amino acids. The trim removed 8 bases at V and 3 bases at J, leaving 4 bases unmatched. CDR1 is MNHNS and CDR2 is SASEGT in the germline V gene. CDR3 loop: CASARGIYEQYF. The DNA of the CDR3 is TGTGCCAGCGCCAGGGGGATCTACGAGCAGTACTTC.